This T cell receptor (beta chain) was sequenced for a study of healthy donors' naive CD4 and CD8 T cells. Between the trimmed V and J ends, which lost 4 bases and 4 bases, there was a span of 13 bases. Per the germline V gene, CDR1 is SQVTM and CDR2 is ANQGSEA. The length of the CDR3 is 13 residues. A linear amplification protocol produced the TCR libraries from approximately 460 ng of total RNA. One entry per CDR3 protein, called by TCRdb with MiXCR from the reads. The sample contains 150,000 to 200,000 distinct CDR3 sequences, over 60% of which appear only once. The chain carries TRBV29-1 and TRBJ1-1; D gene unclear. This clonotype originated in a pool of human donors in good health; the sample pools cells from several healthy donors. The sample was naive CD4+ and CD8+ T cells sorted from blood, pooled from several donors. The CDR3 sequence is CSVVWGFSTEAFF. The CDR3 coding sequence is TGCAGCGTTGTTTGGGGATTCAGCACTGAAGCTTTCTTT. The whole variable domain, filled in from reference TRBV29-1 and TRBJ1-1, reads SAVISQKPSRDICQRGTSLTIQCQVDSQVTMMFWYRQQPGQSLTLIATANQGSEATYESGFVIDKFPISRPNLTFSTLTVSNMSPEDSSIYLCSVVWGFSTEAFFGQGTRLTVV.